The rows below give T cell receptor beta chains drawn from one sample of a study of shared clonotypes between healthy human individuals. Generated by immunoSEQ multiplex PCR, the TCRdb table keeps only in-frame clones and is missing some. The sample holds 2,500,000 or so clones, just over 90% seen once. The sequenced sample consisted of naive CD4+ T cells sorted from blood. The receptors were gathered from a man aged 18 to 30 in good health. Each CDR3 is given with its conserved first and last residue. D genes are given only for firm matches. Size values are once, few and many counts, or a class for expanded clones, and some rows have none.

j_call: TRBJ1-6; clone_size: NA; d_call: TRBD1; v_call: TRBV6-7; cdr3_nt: TGTGCCAGCCGACGAGGACAGGGAGGCGTCGGATTGGAGCGAAATAATTCACCCCTCCACTTT; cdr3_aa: CASRRGQGGVGLERNNSPLHF
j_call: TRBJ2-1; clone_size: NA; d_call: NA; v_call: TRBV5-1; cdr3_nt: TGCGCCAGCAGCGTCGAGGGGGGTTCCTACAATGAGCAGTTCTTC; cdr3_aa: CASSVEGGSYNEQFF
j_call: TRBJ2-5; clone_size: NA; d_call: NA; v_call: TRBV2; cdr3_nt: TGTGCCAGCAACGGGGGCGGGGAGACCCAGTACTTC; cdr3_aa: CASNGGGETQYF
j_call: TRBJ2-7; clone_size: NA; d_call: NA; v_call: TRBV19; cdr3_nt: TGTGCCAGTAGTATCTCAGGGTACGAGCAGTACTTC; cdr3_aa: CASSISGYEQYF
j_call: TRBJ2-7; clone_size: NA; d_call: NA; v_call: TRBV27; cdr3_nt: TGTGCCAGCAGGGACTTTTCCTACGAGCAGTACTTC; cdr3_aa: CASRDFSYEQYF
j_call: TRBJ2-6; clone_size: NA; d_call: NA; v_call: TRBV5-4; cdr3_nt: TGTGCCAGCAGCGATGGGTGGGGGATAGGGGCCAACGTCCTGACTTTC; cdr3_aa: CASSDGWGIGANVLTF
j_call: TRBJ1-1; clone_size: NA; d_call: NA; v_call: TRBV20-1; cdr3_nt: TGCAGTGCTAGAGATCGGACTGAAGCTTTCTTT; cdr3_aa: CSARDRTEAFF
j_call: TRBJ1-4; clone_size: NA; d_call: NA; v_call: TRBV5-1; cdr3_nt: TGCGCCAGCAGCTTGCGACAGGCCGACTTTAATGAAAAACTGTTTTTT; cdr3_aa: CASSLRQADFNEKLFF
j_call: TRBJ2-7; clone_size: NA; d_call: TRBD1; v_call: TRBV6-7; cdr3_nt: TGTGCCAGCAGTTACCGGACAGGGGTGGGCTCCTACGAGCAGTACTTC; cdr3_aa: CASSYRTGVGSYEQYF
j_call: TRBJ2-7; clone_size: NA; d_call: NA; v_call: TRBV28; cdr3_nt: TGTGCCAGCAGCTGGGGAGAAGGGGTTTACGAGCAGTACTTC; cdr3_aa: CASSWGEGVYEQYF
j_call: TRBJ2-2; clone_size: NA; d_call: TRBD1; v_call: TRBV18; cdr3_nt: TGTGCCAGCTCACCACAGGGGGCTCTGAACACCGGGGAGCTGTTTTTT; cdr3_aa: CASSPQGALNTGELFF
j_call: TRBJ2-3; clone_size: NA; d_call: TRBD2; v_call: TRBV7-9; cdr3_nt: TGTGCCAGCAGCTTGAGCGGGGGCGGGAGTACGCAGTATTTT; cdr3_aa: CASSLSGGGSTQYF
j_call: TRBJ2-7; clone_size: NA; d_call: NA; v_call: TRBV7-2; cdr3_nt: TGTGCCAGCAGCTCGTGGAACCTAGCTGGCTACGAGCAGTACTTC; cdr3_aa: CASSSWNLAGYEQYF
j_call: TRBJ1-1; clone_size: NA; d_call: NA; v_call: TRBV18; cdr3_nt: TGTGCCAGCTCACCACGACAAGGGGAGGGCACTGAAGCTTTCTTT; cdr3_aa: CASSPRQGEGTEAFF
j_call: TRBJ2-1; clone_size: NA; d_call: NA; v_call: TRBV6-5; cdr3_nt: TGTGCCAGCAGTCACCCGGGGGAGCAGTTCTTC; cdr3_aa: CASSHPGEQFF
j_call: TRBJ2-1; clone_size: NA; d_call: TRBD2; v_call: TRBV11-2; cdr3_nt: TGTGCCAGCAGAGGCGGGAGCTCCTACAATGAGCAGTTCTTC; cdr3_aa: CASRGGSSYNEQFF
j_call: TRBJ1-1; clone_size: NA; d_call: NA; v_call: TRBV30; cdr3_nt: TGTGCCTGGAACCGAGGGGGCACTGAAGCTTTCTTT; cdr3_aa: CAWNRGGTEAFF
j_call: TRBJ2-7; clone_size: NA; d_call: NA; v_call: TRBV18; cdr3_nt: TGTGCCAGCTCACCATACGGACAGAGCGAGCAGTACTTC; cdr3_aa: CASSPYGQSEQYF
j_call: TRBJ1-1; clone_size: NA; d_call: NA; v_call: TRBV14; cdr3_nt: TGTGCCAGCAGCCCCATAGGGCCACCCCGGGGGACTGAAGCTTTCTTT; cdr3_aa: CASSPIGPPRGTEAFF
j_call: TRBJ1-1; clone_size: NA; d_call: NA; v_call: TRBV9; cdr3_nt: TGTGCCAGCAGCGTAGGTTTACAGGACACGAACACTGAAGCTTTCTTT; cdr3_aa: CASSVGLQDTNTEAFF
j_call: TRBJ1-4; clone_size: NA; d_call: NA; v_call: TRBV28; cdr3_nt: TGTGCCAGAACGATACGACGAACGTCACGAAAACTGTTTTTT; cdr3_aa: CARTIRRTSRKLFF
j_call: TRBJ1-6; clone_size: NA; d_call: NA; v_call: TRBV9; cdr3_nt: TGTGCCAGCAGCGTAGAAGGGATTGAAAATTCACCCCTCCACTTT; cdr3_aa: CASSVEGIENSPLHF
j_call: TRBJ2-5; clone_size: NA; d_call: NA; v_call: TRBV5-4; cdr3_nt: TGTGCCAGCAGCTCCATTAGCGGAAGGGGAGAGACCCAGTACTTC; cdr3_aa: CASSSISGRGETQYF
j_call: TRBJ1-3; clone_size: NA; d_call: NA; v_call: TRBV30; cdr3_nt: TGTGCCTGGGGACGGCCGGGCATCTCTGGAAACACCATATATTTT; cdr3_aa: CAWGRPGISGNTIYF
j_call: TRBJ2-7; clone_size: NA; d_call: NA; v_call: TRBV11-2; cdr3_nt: TGTGCCAGCAGCTTAGTCGACATAGCAACCTACGAGCAGTACTTC; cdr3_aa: CASSLVDIATYEQYF
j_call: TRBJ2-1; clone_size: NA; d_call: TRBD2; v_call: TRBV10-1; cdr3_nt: TGCGCCAGCAGCTTAGCGGGACCCGACTACAATGAGCAGTTCTTC; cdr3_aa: CASSLAGPDYNEQFF
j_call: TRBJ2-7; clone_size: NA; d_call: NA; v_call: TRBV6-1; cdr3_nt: TGTGCCAGCAGTGAACGGAGCGAGCAGTACTTC; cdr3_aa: CASSERSEQYF
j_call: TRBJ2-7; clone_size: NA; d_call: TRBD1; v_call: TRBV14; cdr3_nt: TGTGCCAGCAGCCAACCGGGACAGGGTTTCTACGAGCAGTACTTC; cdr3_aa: CASSQPGQGFYEQYF
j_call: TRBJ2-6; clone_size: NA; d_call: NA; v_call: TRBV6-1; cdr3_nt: TGTGCCAGCAGTGAACAACCTCTCGCTGGGGCCAACGTCCTGACTTTC; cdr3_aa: CASSEQPLAGANVLTF
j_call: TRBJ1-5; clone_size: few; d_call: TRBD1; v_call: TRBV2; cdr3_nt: TGTGCCAGCAGTGGACAGGGACGGGGCAATCAGCCCCAGCATTTT; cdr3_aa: CASSGQGRGNQPQHF
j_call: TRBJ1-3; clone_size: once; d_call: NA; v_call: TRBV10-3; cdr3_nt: TGTGCCATCAGTGAGTCGCCTGGAAACACCATATATTTT; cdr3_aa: CAISESPGNTIYF
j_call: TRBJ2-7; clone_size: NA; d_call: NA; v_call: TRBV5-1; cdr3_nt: TGCGCCAGCAGCTCGGGCCCGCCGAGCTCCTACGAGCAGTACTTC; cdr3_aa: CASSSGPPSSYEQYF
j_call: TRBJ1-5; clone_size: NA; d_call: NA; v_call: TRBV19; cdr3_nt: TGTGCCAGTACTGTTAGCAATCAGCCCCAGCATTTT; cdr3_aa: CASTVSNQPQHF
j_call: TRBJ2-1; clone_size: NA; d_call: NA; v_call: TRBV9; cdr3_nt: TGTGCCAGCAGCGCCGGGACTGCCCTATGGAATGAGCAGTTCTTC; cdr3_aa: CASSAGTALWNEQFF
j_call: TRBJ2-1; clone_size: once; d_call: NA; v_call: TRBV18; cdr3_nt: TGTGCCAGCTCACCAAAACTAGGGATGGGGGAGCAGTTCTTC; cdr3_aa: CASSPKLGMGEQFF
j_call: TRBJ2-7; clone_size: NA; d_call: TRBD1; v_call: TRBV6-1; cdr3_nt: TGTGCCAGCAGAGGACAGGGGGCAGCTTACGAGCAGTACTTC; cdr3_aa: CASRGQGAAYEQYF
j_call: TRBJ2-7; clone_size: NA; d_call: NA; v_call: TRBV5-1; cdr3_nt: TGCGCCAGCAGCTTGGACAGAGGGGTTAACGAGCAGTACTTC; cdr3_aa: CASSLDRGVNEQYF
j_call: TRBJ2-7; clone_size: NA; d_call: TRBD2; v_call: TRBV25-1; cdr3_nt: TGTGCCAGCAGTGAGATGACTAGCGGTGCGGTCCGGGGGCAGTACTTC; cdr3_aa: CASSEMTSGAVRGQYF
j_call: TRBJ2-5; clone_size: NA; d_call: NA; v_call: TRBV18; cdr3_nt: TGTGCCAGCTCACCATTTGAGGAGACCCAGTACTTC; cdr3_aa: CASSPFEETQYF
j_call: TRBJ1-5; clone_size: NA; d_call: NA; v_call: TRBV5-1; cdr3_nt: TGCGCCAGCAGCTTGGAGGGGTACAATCAGCCCCAGCATTTT; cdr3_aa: CASSLEGYNQPQHF
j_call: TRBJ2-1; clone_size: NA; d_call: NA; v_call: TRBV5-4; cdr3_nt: TGTGCCAGCAGCTTTTCTTTGGGGGCCACGGGGCAGTTCTTC; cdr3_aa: CASSFSLGATGQFF
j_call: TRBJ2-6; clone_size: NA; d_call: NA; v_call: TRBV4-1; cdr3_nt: TGCGCCAGCAGCCAAGGGACTACTAGCTCTGGGGCCAACGTCCTGACTTTC; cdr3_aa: CASSQGTTSSGANVLTF
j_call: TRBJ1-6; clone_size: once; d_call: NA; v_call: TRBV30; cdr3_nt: TGTGCCTGTCAACCGGGACTTAGCTCCTATAATTCACCCCTCCACTTT; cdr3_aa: CACQPGLSSYNSPLHF
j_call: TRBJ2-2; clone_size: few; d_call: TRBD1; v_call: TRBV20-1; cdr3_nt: TGCAGTGCTAGCCGGGACAGCATGTTTTTT; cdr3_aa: CSASRDSMFF
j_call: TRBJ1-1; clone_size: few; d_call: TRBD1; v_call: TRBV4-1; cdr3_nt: TGCGCCAGCAGCCTAGGGACAGTGAACACTGAAGCTTTCTTT; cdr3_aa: CASSLGTVNTEAFF
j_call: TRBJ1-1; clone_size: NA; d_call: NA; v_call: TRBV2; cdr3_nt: TGTGCCAGCAGTGAAGAAAGGGCGACCCGGGGTACTGAAGCTTTCTTT; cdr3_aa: CASSEERATRGTEAFF
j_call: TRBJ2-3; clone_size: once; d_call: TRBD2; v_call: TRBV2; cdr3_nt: TGTGCCAGCAGCGGACTAGCGGGAGATACGCAGTATTTT; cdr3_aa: CASSGLAGDTQYF
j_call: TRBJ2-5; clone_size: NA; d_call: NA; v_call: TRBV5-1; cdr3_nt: TGCGCCAGCCGGCTCCGGGGTGAGGGGGAAGAGACCCAGTACTTC; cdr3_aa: CASRLRGEGEETQYF
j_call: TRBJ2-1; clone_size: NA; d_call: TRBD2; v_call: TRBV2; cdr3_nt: TGTGCCAGCAGTGAAAGACTAGCGGGAGCGATAAGCTCCTACAATGAGCAGTTCTTC; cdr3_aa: CASSERLAGAISSYNEQFF
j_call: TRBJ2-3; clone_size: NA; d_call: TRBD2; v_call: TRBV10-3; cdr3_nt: TGTGCCACCCAGGCTGGACTAGCGGGGGGGCTGGGAGATACGCAGTATTTT; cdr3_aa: CATQAGLAGGLGDTQYF
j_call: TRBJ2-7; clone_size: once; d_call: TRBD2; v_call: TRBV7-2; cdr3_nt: TGTGCCAGCAGCGCCGTGGATGGCGGCGGGAGGAGGGAGCAGTACTTC; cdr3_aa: CASSAVDGGGRREQYF
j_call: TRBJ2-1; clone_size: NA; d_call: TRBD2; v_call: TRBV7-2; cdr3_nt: TGTGCCAGCAGTCCCCCGGGAGGCCCTTACAATGAGCAGTTCTTC; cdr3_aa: CASSPPGGPYNEQFF
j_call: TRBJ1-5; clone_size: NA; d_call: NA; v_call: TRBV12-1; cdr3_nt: TGTGCCAGCAGCCCCCGAGTGCGGCGGGAGCCCCAGCATTTT; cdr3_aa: CASSPRVRREPQHF
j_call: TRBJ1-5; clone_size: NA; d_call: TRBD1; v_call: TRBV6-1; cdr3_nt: TGTGCCAGCAGTGAAGCCCTACAGGGGCTCAATCAGCCCCAGCATTTT; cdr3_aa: CASSEALQGLNQPQHF
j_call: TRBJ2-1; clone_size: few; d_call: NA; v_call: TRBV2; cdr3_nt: TGTGCCTCCATTAGAGGCTTTGAGCAGTTCTTC; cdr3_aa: CASIRGFEQFF
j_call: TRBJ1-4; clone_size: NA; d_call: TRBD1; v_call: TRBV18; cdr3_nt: TGTGCCAGCTCACAGCGACAGGGTCGAGAAAAACTGTTTTTT; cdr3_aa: CASSQRQGREKLFF
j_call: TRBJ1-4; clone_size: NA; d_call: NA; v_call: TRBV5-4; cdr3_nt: TGTGCCAGCAGCTTGCAGGGCCTTAATGAAAAACTGTTTTTT; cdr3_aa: CASSLQGLNEKLFF
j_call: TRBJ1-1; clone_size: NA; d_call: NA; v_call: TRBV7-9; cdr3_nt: TGTGCCAGCAGCAGGGACGGATATGAAGCTTTCTTT; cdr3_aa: CASSRDGYEAFF
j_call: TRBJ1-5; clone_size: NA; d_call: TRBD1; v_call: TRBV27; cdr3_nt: TGTGCCAGCAGTTTGGGGACAGGGGGTCGTCAGCCCCAGCATTTT; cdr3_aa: CASSLGTGGRQPQHF
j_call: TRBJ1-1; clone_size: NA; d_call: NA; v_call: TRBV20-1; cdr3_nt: TGCAGTGCTAGTTTGTTGCCGTACGCTTTCTTT; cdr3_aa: CSASLLPYAFF